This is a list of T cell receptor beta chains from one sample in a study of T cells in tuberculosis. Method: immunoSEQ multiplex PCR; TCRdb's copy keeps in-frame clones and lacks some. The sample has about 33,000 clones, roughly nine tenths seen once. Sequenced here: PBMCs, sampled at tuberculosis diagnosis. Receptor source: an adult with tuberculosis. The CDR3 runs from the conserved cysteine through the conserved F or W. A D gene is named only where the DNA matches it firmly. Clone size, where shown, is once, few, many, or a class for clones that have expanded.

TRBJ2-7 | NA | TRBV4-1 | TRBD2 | TGCGCCAGCAGCCAAGGGAGGTTAGCGGGGGGTACAAGCTCCTACGAGCAGTACTTC | CASSQGRLAGGTSSYEQYF
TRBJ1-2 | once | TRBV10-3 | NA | TGTGCCATCAGTGAGGGGACTGGGTTTGCTTTCACCTTC | CAISEGTGFAFTF
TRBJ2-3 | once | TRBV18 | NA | TGTGCCAGCTCACCCAACAGGGACGGCACAGATACGCAGTATTTT | CASSPNRDGTDTQYF
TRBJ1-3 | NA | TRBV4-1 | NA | TGCGCCAGCAGCCAAGATTCGGGCAGGGATGGCGCTGGAAACACCATATATTTT | CASSQDSGRDGAGNTIYF
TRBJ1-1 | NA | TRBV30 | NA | TGTGCCTGGAGTGTACCGATATCTAGACGACGGAACACTGAAGCTTTCTTT | CAWSVPISRRRNTEAFF
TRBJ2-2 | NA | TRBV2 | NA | TGTGCCAGCAGTGACAACCCGGCCGGGGAGCTGTTTTTT | CASSDNPAGELFF
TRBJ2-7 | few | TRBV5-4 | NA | TGTGCCAGCAGCTTGGACCTAGGCAACTACGAGCAGTACTTC | CASSLDLGNYEQYF
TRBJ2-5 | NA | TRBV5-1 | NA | TGCGCCAGCAGCTTGGTGCAGGGGGGTCCGGGGACCCAGTACTTC | CASSLVQGGPGTQYF
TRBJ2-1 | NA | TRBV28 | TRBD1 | TGTGCCAGCAGCTTCGCCTCCGGGACAGGGTTTGTCTGGGAGCAGTTCTTC | CASSFASGTGFVWEQFF
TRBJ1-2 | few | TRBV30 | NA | TGTGCCTGGTCCTTAGGACAGTCCGGTGGCTACACCTTC | CAWSLGQSGGYTF
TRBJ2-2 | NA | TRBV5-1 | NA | TGCGCCAGCAGCTTGGAGGGGCCCCATGCAGGCACCGGGGAGCTGTTTTTT | CASSLEGPHAGTGELFF
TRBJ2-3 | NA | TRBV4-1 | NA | TGCGCCAGCAGCCAAGATGTAACAGATACGCAGTATTTT | CASSQDVTDTQYF